This T cell receptor beta chain was captured by sequencing in a study of cytomegalovirus exposure and HLA in healthy donors. Study-wide results and limits: Cytomegalovirus association was listed for 164 TCR beta chains.

V was clipped by 0 bases and J by 0 bases, with 21 bases between them. Germline V gene lookup returns CDR1 LNHNV and CDR2 YYDKDF (reference sequence). The CDR3 contains 21 residues. To note about this clone: No antigen is known for it.

Primers included in the PCR were 60 Vbeta and 13 Jbeta primers. Sequencing was performed with immunoSEQ multiplex PCR; in TCRdb, only in-frame clones are kept and a portion is missing. The repertoire table contains approximately 70,000 clones. The TCR was taken from a woman in her thirties or forties in good health and CMV-seropositive. Sequencing input: PBMCs. The rearrangement joins TRBV15 to TRBJ2-6, with D unresolved. In nucleotides, the CDR3 is TGTGCCACCAGCAGAGATCTTTCCCCTTCGGGTCTGTTCTCTGGGGCCAACGTCCTGACTTTC. Protein product: CATSRDLSPSGLFSGANVLTF.